One and the same sample provided the 6 T cell receptor beta chains below, sequenced in a study of graft-versus-host responses after intestinal transplantation. Their antigen targets remain unknown. Profiling relied on immunoSEQ multiplex PCR, and the TCRdb table lists in-frame clones only, not all of them. The data show over 70,000 clones, approximately 96% seen once. This sample comprised unstimulated CD8+ T cells sorted from spleen or lymph node cells, obtained before intestinal transplant. The receptors come from a human donor who received an intestinal transplant.

V is TRBV11-1 and J is TRBJ2-1; 13 bases map to TRBD2. Trimming took 1 base from V and 0 from J; bases not matched to a gene: 3. The V gene's germline CDR1 is SGHAT and CDR2 FQDESV (reference sequence). This CDR3 spans 18 amino acids. CDR3 in DNA: TGTGCCAGCAGCTTAGAACTAGCGGGAGGGCCCTCCTACAATGAGCAGTTCTTC. This sequence encodes CASSLELAGGPSYNEQFF.

The chain couples TRBV4-1 to TRBJ2-2; D may correspond to TRBD1 or TRBD2 (5 bases each). The CDR3 sequence is 14 residues long. V was trimmed by 2 bases and J by 5 bases, leaving 9 bases between them. CDR1 and CDR2 from the germline V gene are MGHRA and YSYEKL. The DNA of the CDR3 is TGCGCCAGCAGCCAACAGGGACGTACCGGGGAGCTGTTTTTT. Protein: CASSQQGRTGELFF.

This chain joins TRBV30 and TRBJ2-1, with TRBD1 identical over 11 bases. The CDR3 has 14 residues. CDR1 is GTSNPN, CDR2 SVGIG, per germline (reference sequence). Trimming cost V 5 bases and J 8 bases; bases outside gene matches: 8. CDR3 sequence: CAWSWTGGWDEQFF. Here the CDR3 DNA reads TGTGCCTGGTCGTGGACAGGGGGCTGGGATGAGCAGTTCTTC.

The chain employs TRBV14 and TRBJ2-7; D may be TRBD1 (6 bases). From germline, CDR1 is SGHDN and CDR2 FVKESK. Trimming stripped 3 bases from V and 3 bases from J, with 12 bases between. The CDR3 extends over 14 amino acids. The CDR3 nucleotides read TGTGCCAGCAGCCAGGACAGTGGCCACTACGAGCAGTACTTC. This translates into CASSQDSGHYEQYF.

The V and J genes are TRBV9 and TRBJ2-1; D not resolved. V gave up 0 bases and J gave up 9 bases, with 4 bases separating them. The CDR3 length is 11 residues. CDR1 SGDLS and CDR2 YYNGEE come from the germline V gene. This CDR3 is CASSVGTEQFF. The CDR3 region has the DNA TGTGCCAGCAGCGTAGGGACTGAGCAGTTCTTC.

The chain joins TRBV28 to TRBJ2-7; 11 bases align to TRBD2. The CDR3 runs 14 residues. Germline CDR1 reads MDHEN; CDR2 reads SYDVKM. With 6 bases clipped from V and 7 bases from J, the junction kept 8 bases outside the gene matches. The CDR3: CASSLAGGPQEQYF. CDR3 coding DNA: TGTGCCAGCAGCTTAGCGGGAGGGCCGCAAGAGCAGTACTTC.